These T cell receptor beta chains were read from a single sample in a study of T cells in Graves' hyperthyroidism and ophthalmopathy. TCRdb re-called the multiplex PCR reads with MiXCR, one entry per CDR3 protein. Of fewer than 400,000 distinct CDR3 sequences listed, 15% to 18% are singletons. Sequencing was carried out using blood. The receptors were sampled from a woman under 30 with Graves' hyperthyroidism that later progressed to Graves' ophthalmopathy. Each CDR3 is given with its conserved first and last residue. A D gene is named only where the DNA matches it firmly. The size field is filled for only some rows; it gives once, few, many or a size class.

>NA|many|TRBJ1-2|TRBV11-2
CASSPGWTGSGGYTF
TGTGCCAGCAGCCCGGGATGGACCGGGTCGGGTGGCTACACCTTC
>NA|many|TRBJ1-1|TRBV20-1
CSATSVEAFF
TGCAGTGCTACCTCCGTTGAAGCTTTCTTT
>TRBD1|many|TRBJ1-1|TRBV11-2
CASSSMTGANTEAFF
TGTGCCAGCAGCTCGATGACAGGGGCGAACACTGAAGCTTTCTTT
>NA|NA|TRBJ2-1|TRBV19
CASSTVRTAEQFF
TGTGCCAGTAGTACTGTAAGGACAGCGGAGCAGTTCTTC
>NA|few|TRBJ2-5|TRBV7-6
CASSREKLETQYF
TGTGCCAGCAGCAGGGAAAAGTTGGAGACCCAGTACTTC
>TRBD1|NA|TRBJ1-2|TRBV15
CATSKEGAVGGYTF
TGTGCCACCAGCAAAGAGGGGGCAGTTGGAGGCTACACCTTC
>TRBD1|many|TRBJ2-7|TRBV18
CASSGTGGYYEQYF
TGTGCCAGCTCCGGGACAGGGGGTTACTACGAGCAGTACTTC
>NA|many|TRBJ2-7|TRBV6-1
CASSEALLVIGTWDEQYF
TGTGCCAGCAGTGAAGCGCTACTAGTTATCGGAACCTGGGACGAGCAGTACTTC
>NA|NA|TRBJ2-5|TRBV6-1
CASVYLDRETQYF
TGTGCCAGCGTATATCTTGACCGAGAGACCCAGTACTTC
>NA|many|TRBJ2-3|TRBV27
CASSPGDSTDTQYF
TGTGCCAGCAGTCCCGGAGATAGCACAGATACGCAGTATTTT
>TRBD2|many|TRBJ2-1|TRBV20-1
CSARQLAGGYNEQFF
TGCAGTGCTAGGCAACTAGCGGGAGGTTACAATGAGCAGTTCTTC
>NA|many|TRBJ2-7|TRBV7-9
CASSPGQFTYEQYF
TGTGCCAGCAGCCCAGGACAGTTCACCTACGAGCAGTACTTC
>TRBD2|once|TRBJ2-7|TRBV2
CASSRLAGRKQYF
TGTGCCAGCAGTCGGCTAGCGGGAAGAAAGCAGTACTTC
>NA|many|TRBJ2-7|TRBV12-3/TRBV12-4
CASSLRTEQYF
TGTGCCAGCAGTTTAAGAACCGAGCAGTACTTC
>NA|many|TRBJ1-2|TRBV28
CASSLRAPHGYTF
TGTGCCAGCAGTTTACGGGCCCCTCATGGCTACACCTTC
>TRBD2|NA|TRBJ2-2|TRBV20-1
CSALGLAGANTGELFF
TGCAGTGCCCTGGGACTAGCGGGGGCTAACACCGGGGAGCTGTTTTTT
>NA|NA|TRBJ2-1|TRBV6-1
CASSDSVGYNEQFF
TGTGCCAGCAGTGATAGCGTCGGATACAATGAGCAGTTCTTC
>TRBD2|NA|TRBJ2-2|TRBV9
CASSVGGLAGYTGELFF
TGTGCCAGCAGCGTAGGTGGACTAGCGGGATACACCGGGGAGCTGTTTTTT
>NA|many|TRBJ1-3|TRBV7-2
CASSFRGENTIYF
TGTGCCAGCAGCTTTCGAGGGGAAAACACCATATATTTT
>NA|NA|TRBJ1-1|TRBV6-5
CASSYGKGTGAFF
TGTGCCAGCAGTTACGGGAAGGGCACTGGAGCTTTCTTT
>NA|many|TRBJ1-1|TRBV20-1
CSAHPNTEAFF
TGCAGTGCCCATCCGAACACTGAAGCTTTCTTT
>TRBD1|many|TRBJ1-1|TRBV28
CASSFLDRGYTEAFF
TGTGCCAGCAGTTTCCTGGACAGGGGGTATACTGAAGCTTTCTTT
>NA|NA|TRBJ2-3|TRBV20-1
CSLNPQGLRTPYF
TGCAGTCTCAATCCACAGGGACTACGAACCCCGTATTTT
>NA|many|TRBJ1-6|TRBV20-1
CSAKQGPASSPLHF
TGCAGTGCCAAACAGGGTCCGGCTTCTTCACCCCTCCACTTT
>TRBD1|NA|TRBJ1-1|TRBV27
CASSKQIPGQGAAEAFF
TGTGCCAGCAGTAAGCAAATCCCGGGACAGGGGGCCGCTGAAGCTTTCTTT
>NA|many|TRBJ1-5|TRBV12-3/TRBV12-4
CASSFENQPQHF
TGTGCCAGCAGTTTTGAGAATCAGCCCCAGCATTTT